Described below is a single T cell receptor beta chain sequence and its context. Its target is not known. It may be a read error: a sequence one base away is much more abundant. These patients, aged 18 to 65, had recently diagnosed hyperthyroidism lasting under 2 months. Uncontrolled infection, other autoimmune disease, pregnancy or lactation excluded patients. The data derive from a study of T cells in Graves' hyperthyroidism and ophthalmopathy. Using RNA transcripts as the source, TCR beta CDR3 regions were amplified. HTBI primers drove first-round RT-PCR of the TCR CDR3. TCRdb re-analysed the multiplex PCR reads in MiXCR, keeping a single row per CDR3 protein. The data show 300,000 or so distinct CDR3 sequences, around 16% seen once. Findings of the study overall: In the blood, most expanded thyroid clonotypes above 0.001 appeared as well.

The CDR3 spans 18 residues. Germline-derived CDR1 and CDR2 are SGHRS and YFSETQ. Material: blood. The rearrangement joins TRBV5-1 to TRBJ2-1, with TRBD2 matching over 15 bases. This TCR came from a man under 40 with Graves' hyperthyroidism. Written as DNA, the CDR3 is TGCGCCAGCAGCTTACTAACCGGGACTAGCGGGAGGTACAATAAGCAGTTCTTC. Translating it yields CASSLLTGTSGRYNKQFF.